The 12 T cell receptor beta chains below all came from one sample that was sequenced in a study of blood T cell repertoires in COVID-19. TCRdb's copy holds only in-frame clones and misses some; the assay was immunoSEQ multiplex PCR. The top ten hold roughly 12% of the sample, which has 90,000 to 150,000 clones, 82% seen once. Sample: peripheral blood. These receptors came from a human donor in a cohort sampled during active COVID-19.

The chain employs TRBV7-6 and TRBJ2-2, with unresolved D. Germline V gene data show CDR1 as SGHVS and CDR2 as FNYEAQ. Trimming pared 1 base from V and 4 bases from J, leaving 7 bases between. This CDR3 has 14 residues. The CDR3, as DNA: TGTGCCAGCAGCTTAGGATACAGCACCGGGGAGCTGTTTTTT. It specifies CASSLGYSTGELFF.

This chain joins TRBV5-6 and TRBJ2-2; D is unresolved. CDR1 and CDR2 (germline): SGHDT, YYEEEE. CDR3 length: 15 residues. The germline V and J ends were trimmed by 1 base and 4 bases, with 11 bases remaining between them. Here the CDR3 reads CASSLNQVRTGELFF. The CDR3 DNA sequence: TGTGCCAGCAGCTTGAATCAGGTCCGCACCGGGGAGCTGTTTTTT.

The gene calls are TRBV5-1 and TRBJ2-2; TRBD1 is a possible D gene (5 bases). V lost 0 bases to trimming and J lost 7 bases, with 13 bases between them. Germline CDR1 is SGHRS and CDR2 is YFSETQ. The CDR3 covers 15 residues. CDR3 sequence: CASSLVSGASGELFF. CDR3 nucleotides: TGCGCCAGCAGCTTGGTATCTGGGGCTAGCGGGGAGCTGTTTTTT.

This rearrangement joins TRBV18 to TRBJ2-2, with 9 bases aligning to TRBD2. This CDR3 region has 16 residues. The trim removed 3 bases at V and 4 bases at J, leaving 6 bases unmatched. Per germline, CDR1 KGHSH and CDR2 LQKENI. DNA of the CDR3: TGTGCCAGCTCACCGCGGGGGGGCCCGGGCACCGGGGAGCTGTTTTTT. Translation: CASSPRGGPGTGELFF.

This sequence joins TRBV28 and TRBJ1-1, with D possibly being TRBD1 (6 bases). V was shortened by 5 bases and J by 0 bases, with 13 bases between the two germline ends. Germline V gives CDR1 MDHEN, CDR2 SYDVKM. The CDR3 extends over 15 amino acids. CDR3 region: CASSPSDRLNTEAFF. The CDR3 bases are TGTGCCAGCAGTCCCTCCGACAGGCTGAACACTGAAGCTTTCTTT.

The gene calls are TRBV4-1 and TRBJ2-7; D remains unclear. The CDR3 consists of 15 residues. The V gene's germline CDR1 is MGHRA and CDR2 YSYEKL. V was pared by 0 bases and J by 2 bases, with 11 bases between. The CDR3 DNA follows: TGCGCCAGCAGCCAAGATGGCCCGCGGCCCTACGAGCAGTACTTC. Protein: CASSQDGPRPYEQYF.

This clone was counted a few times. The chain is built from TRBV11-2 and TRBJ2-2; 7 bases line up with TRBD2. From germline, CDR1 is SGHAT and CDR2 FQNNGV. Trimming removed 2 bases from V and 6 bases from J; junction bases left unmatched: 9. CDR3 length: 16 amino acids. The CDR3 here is CASSLLGLAVAGELFF. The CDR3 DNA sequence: TGTGCCAGCAGCTTATTAGGGCTAGCGGTGGCCGGGGAGCTGTTTTTT.

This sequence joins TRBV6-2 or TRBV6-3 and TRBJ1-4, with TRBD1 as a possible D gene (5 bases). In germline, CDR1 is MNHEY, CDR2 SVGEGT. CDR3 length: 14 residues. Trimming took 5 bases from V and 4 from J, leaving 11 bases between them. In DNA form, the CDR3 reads TGTGCCAGCAGTCCCCGGGGGATTAATGAAAAACTGTTTTTT. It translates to CASSPRGINEKLFF.

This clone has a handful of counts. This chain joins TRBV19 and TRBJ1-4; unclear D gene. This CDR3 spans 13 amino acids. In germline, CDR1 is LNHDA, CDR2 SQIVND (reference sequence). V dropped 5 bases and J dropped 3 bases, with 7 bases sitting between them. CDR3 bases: TGTGCCAGTAGTCGCACTCCTAATGAAAAACTGTTTTTT. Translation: CASSRTPNEKLFF.

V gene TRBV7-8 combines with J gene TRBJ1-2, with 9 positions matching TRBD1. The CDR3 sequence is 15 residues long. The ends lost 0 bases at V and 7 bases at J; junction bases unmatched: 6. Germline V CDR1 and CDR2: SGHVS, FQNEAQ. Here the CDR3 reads CASSLAGQGRRGYTF. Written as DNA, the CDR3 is TGTGCCAGCAGCTTAGCGGGACAGGGAAGACGTGGCTACACCTTC. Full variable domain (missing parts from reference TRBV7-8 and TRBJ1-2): GAGVSQSPRYKVAKRGQDVALRCDPISGHVSLFWYQQALGQGPEFLTYFQNEAQLDKSGLPSDRFFAERPEGSVSTLKIQRTQQEDSAVYLCASSLAGQGRRGYTFGSGTRLTVV.

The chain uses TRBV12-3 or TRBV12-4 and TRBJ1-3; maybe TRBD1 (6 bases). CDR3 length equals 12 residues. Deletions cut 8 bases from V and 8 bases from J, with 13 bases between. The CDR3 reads CASRLAGDTIYF. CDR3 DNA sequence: TGTGCCAGCCGCCTTGCAGGGGACACCATATATTTT.

Here the CDR3 DNA reads TGTGCCAGCAGCCCGGACAGGGTTGGCTACACCTTC. Translated: CASSPDRVGYTF. The V gene is TRBV11-2, the J gene TRBJ1-2; 8 bases map to TRBD1. Germline CDR1 SGHAT, CDR2 FQNNGV. V was clipped by 5 bases and J by 7 bases; unmatched bases: 3. There are 12 residues in the CDR3.